Listed below are T cell receptor beta chains from one sample, sequenced in a study of blood T cell repertoires in COVID-19. Repertoires were generated with immunoSEQ multiplex PCR, while TCRdb's copy carries only in-frame clones and drops some. The data show 200,000 to 250,000 clones, about 88% seen once. The sequenced sample was peripheral blood. The origin of the receptors is a middle-aged woman who had recovered from COVID-19. CDR3s include the opening cysteine and the closing phenylalanine or tryptophan. The order of the fields is D gene, J gene, V gene, clone size, CDR3 protein, CDR3 DNA. A D gene is named only where the DNA matches it firmly. Only some rows state a clone size, as once, few, many or a class for expanded clones.

>-|TRBJ2-5|TRBV15|once
CATSRDWGTQETQYF
TGTGCCACCAGCAGAGATTGGGGGACTCAAGAGACCCAGTACTTC
>TRBD1|TRBJ1-4|TRBV11-3|-
CASSSRPGQGTNEKLFF
TGTGCCAGCAGCTCTCGCCCGGGACAGGGAACAAATGAAAAACTGTTTTTT
>TRBD1|TRBJ2-7|TRBV5-1|-
CASSLPEGQGYEQYF
TGCGCCAGCAGCCTGCCGGAGGGACAGGGCTACGAGCAGTACTTC
>-|TRBJ1-2|TRBV14|-
CASSPGGIYGYTF
TGTGCCAGCAGCCCGGGGGGTATCTATGGCTACACCTTC
>-|TRBJ2-1|TRBV12-3/TRBV12-4|-
CASSYRVNEQFF
TGTGCCAGCAGCTACCGTGTAAATGAGCAGTTCTTC
>-|TRBJ2-6|TRBV6-4|-
CASTLNGASGGANVLTF
TGTGCCAGCACCCTTAACGGAGCCTCGGGTGGGGCCAACGTCCTGACTTTC
>TRBD1|TRBJ1-2|TRBV6-6|few
CASRDRGTYGYTF
TGTGCCAGCAGAGACAGGGGGACCTATGGCTACACCTTC
>-|TRBJ1-4|TRBV10-3|-
CAISGGYNEKLFF
TGTGCCATCAGTGGCGGCTATAATGAAAAACTGTTTTTT
>TRBD2|TRBJ2-2|TRBV7-2|-
CASSKEAGGLNTGELFF
TGTGCCAGCAGCAAAGAAGCGGGAGGGTTGAACACCGGGGAGCTGTTTTTT
>TRBD2|TRBJ2-1|TRBV28|once
CASSSPGTSPNEQFF
TGTGCCAGCAGTTCCCCCGGGACTAGCCCTAATGAGCAGTTCTTC
>TRBD1|TRBJ1-6|TRBV28|-
CASSSPPGQGNNSPLHF
TGTGCCAGCAGTTCCCCACCGGGACAGGGGAATAATTCACCCCTCCACTTT
>TRBD1|TRBJ1-5|TRBV2|-
CASSGTAVGQPQHF
TGTGCCAGCAGCGGGACAGCCGTCGGGCAGCCCCAGCATTTT